The rows below give T cell receptor beta chains drawn from one sample of a study of blood T cell repertoires in COVID-19. The data were produced by immunoSEQ multiplex PCR, yet TCRdb's version contains in-frame clones alone and is incomplete. The table includes hundreds of thousands of clones, under 90% detected once. What was sequenced was PBMCs or T cells enriched from blood (not recorded which). The source is a man aged 55 to 70 who had recovered from COVID-19. Both conserved end residues are part of each CDR3. A D gene is named only where the DNA matches it firmly. Not all rows give a size; the values are once, few, many and, for expanded clones, a class.

TRBD1 TRBJ2-7 TRBV6-5 NA TGTGCCAGCAACCCCGGACAGGGGTGGAACGAGCAGTACTTC CASNPGQGWNEQYF
TRBD1 TRBJ2-1 TRBV18 once TGTGCCAGCTCAGGACTGACAGGGTTCCTTGAGCAGTTCTTC CASSGLTGFLEQFF
NA TRBJ2-2 TRBV14 NA TGTGCCAGCAGCCAAGGGTCGGGAAAGGGGGACACCGGGGAGCTGTTTTTT CASSQGSGKGDTGELFF
NA TRBJ1-2 TRBV30 NA TGTGCCTGGACAGGGTCAGCTAACTATGGCTACACCTTC CAWTGSANYGYTF
NA TRBJ2-5 TRBV28 NA TGTGCCAGCAGTTTAATTTTGGGAGGGGGAGAAGAGACCCAGTACTTC CASSLILGGGEETQYF
TRBD1 TRBJ1-6 TRBV6-1 few TGTGCCAGCAGTGAAACGACAGGGCTGGATAATTCACCCCTCCACTTT CASSETTGLDNSPLHF
TRBD1 TRBJ1-2 TRBV27 NA TGTGCCAGCAGTTTGGTCGGACAGGGCGGAAACTATGGCTACACCTTC CASSLVGQGGNYGYTF
NA TRBJ2-2 TRBV27 NA TGTGCCAGCATAACGGTCACCGGGGAGCTGTTTTTT CASITVTGELFF
TRBD1 TRBJ2-7 TRBV3-1/TRBV3-2 NA TGTGCCAGCAGCCAAGGTGGACTCGACAGGGAGCCCCTGTACGAGCAGTACTTC CASSQGGLDREPLYEQYF
TRBD1 TRBJ1-1 TRBV2 NA TGTGCCAGCTCCGGACAACAGGGGATGAACACTGAAGCTTTCTTT CASSGQQGMNTEAFF
TRBD1 TRBJ1-1 TRBV7-2 NA TGTGCCAGCAGTTTGATAGGGGGCAGGAACACTGAAGCTTTCTTT CASSLIGGRNTEAFF
TRBD1 TRBJ2-5 TRBV19 NA TGTGCCAGTAAAGTTAGGGGGCAGGGGGACGAGACCCAGTACTTC CASKVRGQGDETQYF
TRBD2 TRBJ2-1 TRBV9 NA TGTGCCAGCAGCGTAGGTCTAGCGGGAGCAGGTTACAATGAGCAGTTCTTC CASSVGLAGAGYNEQFF
TRBD2 TRBJ2-7 TRBV28 NA TGTGCCAGCAGTTTGGGGGGGAGTTCCTACGAGCAGTACTTC CASSLGGSSYEQYF
NA TRBJ2-6 TRBV28 NA TGTGCCAGCAGTTTATCCCTCTCTGGGGCCAACGTCCTGACTTTC CASSLSLSGANVLTF
NA TRBJ2-3 TRBV4-2 NA TGTGCCAGCAGCCAAGATGGGAGGCCCGGAGATACGCAGTATTTT CASSQDGRPGDTQYF
TRBD1 TRBJ1-2 TRBV28 once TGTGCCAGCAGTTTATCCGGGACAGGGACCGTTGGCTACACCTTC CASSLSGTGTVGYTF
TRBD2 TRBJ2-7 TRBV5-1 NA TGCGCCAGCCGTCCCGCTAGCGGCTACGAGCAGTACTTC CASRPASGYEQYF
TRBD2 TRBJ2-3 TRBV4-1 NA TGCGCCAGCAGCCAAGAGGGACTAGCGGAGGGAGATACGCAGTATTTT CASSQEGLAEGDTQYF
NA TRBJ2-6 TRBV4-3 NA TGCGCCAGCAGCCAAGATCCCGCCCGACAGGCGCTATACTCTGGGGCCAACGTCCTGACTTTC CASSQDPARQALYSGANVLTF
NA TRBJ2-5 TRBV6-5 NA TGTGCCAGCAGTTACCCCGAGGGGGGGATGGAGACCCAGTACTTC CASSYPEGGMETQYF
TRBD1 TRBJ2-7 TRBV24-1 NA TGTGCCACCAGCGGACAGGGGACCTACGAGCAGTACTTC CATSGQGTYEQYF
NA TRBJ1-3 TRBV5-1 many TGCGCCAGCAGCTTGTCGGGTCCGGGGGGAAACACCATATATTTT CASSLSGPGGNTIYF
NA TRBJ1-5 TRBV5-1 NA TGCGCCAGCAGCTTGGGGGCGAGTGGTCAGCCCCAGCATTTT CASSLGASGQPQHF
NA TRBJ1-2 TRBV28 NA TGTGCCAGCAGTTTAGGGCAGGGGTCCGATGGCTACACCTTC CASSLGQGSDGYTF
TRBD2 TRBJ2-7 TRBV6-2/TRBV6-3 NA TGTGCCAGCAGTTACTCGTCTTCCTCTGTCGGGACTAGCGGGGCCTACGAGCAGTACTTC CASSYSSSSVGTSGAYEQYF
NA TRBJ1-6 TRBV6-5 NA TGTGCCAGCACCGACCGGGGAAATAATTCACCCCTCCACTTT CASTDRGNNSPLHF
NA TRBJ2-1 TRBV6-2/TRBV6-3 many TGTGCCAGCAGTTACCCCCTAGGACTAAGCTCCTACAATGAGCAGTTCTTC CASSYPLGLSSYNEQFF
NA TRBJ2-7 TRBV3-1/TRBV3-2 once TGTGCCAGCAGCACCCGGACTAATACCTACGAGCAGTACTTC CASSTRTNTYEQYF
TRBD2 TRBJ2-1 TRBV15 NA TGTGCCACCAGCAGATATTCAACTAGCGCCGACGGTGAGCAGTTCTTC CATSRYSTSADGEQFF
NA TRBJ1-4 TRBV28 NA TGTGCCAGCAGTTTACACCAGGGGCCGGGGGAAAAACTGTTTTTT CASSLHQGPGEKLFF
TRBD2 TRBJ2-1 TRBV5-1 NA TGCGCCAGCAGCTTGGGGGCTAGCGGGATGAATGAGCAGTTCTTC CASSLGASGMNEQFF
TRBD1 TRBJ2-1 TRBV18 NA TGTGCCAGCTCACCAGGGGACAGGGGGCTGTTTGAGCAGTTCTTC CASSPGDRGLFEQFF
TRBD1 TRBJ1-2 TRBV9 NA TGTGCCAGCAGCTTGACAGGGGGCGTTGGCTACACCTTC CASSLTGGVGYTF
TRBD2 TRBJ2-1 TRBV7-6 NA TGTGCCAGCAGCTTTACTAGCGGGGACTACAATGAGCAGTTCTTC CASSFTSGDYNEQFF
TRBD2 TRBJ2-7 TRBV3-1/TRBV3-2 NA TGTGCCAGCAGCCCACCGCCCATAGCGGGAGGGTGGTACGAGCAGTACTTC CASSPPPIAGGWYEQYF
NA TRBJ2-3 TRBV21-1 NA TGTGCCAGCAGGGGACTAGCGGGATTCACAGATACGCAGTATTTT CASRGLAGFTDTQYF
TRBD1 TRBJ2-3 TRBV5-1 NA TGCGCCAGCAGGCGGACAGGGAACACAGATACGCAGTATTTT CASRRTGNTDTQYF
TRBD1 TRBJ1-6 TRBV4-1 NA TGCGCCAGCAGCCAATCGCCGGGACAGGGTTATTCACCCCTCCACTTT CASSQSPGQGYSPLHF
TRBD1 TRBJ2-7 TRBV28 NA TGTGCCAGCAGTTTACCCGGACAGGGTAGCTCCTACGAGCAGTACTTC CASSLPGQGSSYEQYF
TRBD1 TRBJ2-7 TRBV9 NA TGTGCCAGCAGCCCTCGATCCGGACAGGTCAACTACGAGCAGTACTTC CASSPRSGQVNYEQYF
TRBD1 TRBJ1-5 TRBV5-1 NA TGCGCCAGCAGCTTGGGGGCAGGGGGGAATCAGCCCCAGCATTTT CASSLGAGGNQPQHF
TRBD2 TRBJ2-7 TRBV5-8 few TGTGCCAGCAGCTTAGGGAGCGGGAGTCTAAGGTACGAGCAGTACTTC CASSLGSGSLRYEQYF
TRBD2 TRBJ2-7 TRBV5-1 once TGCGCCAGCAGCTTGAATTTTGGTAGCGGGAGCTACGAGCAGTACTTC CASSLNFGSGSYEQYF
TRBD1 TRBJ1-2 TRBV25-1 NA TGTGCCAGCAGTGATCAACGGACAGGGGAAGTCTATGGCTACACCTTC CASSDQRTGEVYGYTF
TRBD1 TRBJ2-7 TRBV18 NA TGTGCCAGCTCCCAAGACAGGGCGTTCTACGAGCAGTACTTC CASSQDRAFYEQYF
NA TRBJ2-2 TRBV11-2 NA TGTGCCAGCAGCTTAGTTTCTAACACCGGGGAGCTGTTTTTT CASSLVSNTGELFF
NA TRBJ2-3 TRBV7-3 NA TGTGCCAGCAGCTTCCGGGATAGGGGGGATACGCAGTATTTT CASSFRDRGDTQYF